Listed here are 3 T cell receptor beta chains from one sample, sequenced in a study of OX40 agonist ivuxolimab in advanced cancers. Repertoires were generated with immunoSEQ multiplex PCR, while TCRdb's copy carries only in-frame clones and drops some. The sample has 70,000 to 95,000 clones, approximately 85% seen once; the top ten hold under 4%. Sequencing used CD4+ or CD8+ T cells sorted from blood, obtained in a trial of the OX40 agonist ivuxolimab. The source of these receptors is an adult with an advanced solid tumor such as melanoma, head and neck, liver or kidney cancer.

The chain recombines TRBV28 with TRBJ2-5; a possible D gene is TRBD1 (6 bases). The CDR3 is made up of 13 amino acids. Germline V gene sequence: CDR1 MDHEN, CDR2 SYDVKM. Trimming left V 3 bases short and J 4 bases short, with 9 bases between. The CDR3 nucleotides are TGTGCCAGCAGTTTCTTCAGGGGAGAGACCCAGTACTTC. Encoded protein: CASSFFRGETQYF.

This clone showed up just once. The rearrangement uses TRBV6-5 and TRBJ2-7, with 13 bases that match TRBD2. Germline V gene sequence: CDR1 MNHEY, CDR2 SVGAGI. V gave up 5 bases and J gave up 3 bases; unmatched junction bases: 4. The CDR3 spans 15 residues. Here the CDR3 DNA reads TGTGCCAGCAGTGCAGGGACTAGCGGGATCTACGAGCAGTACTTC. It is translated as CASSAGTSGIYEQYF.

This chain uses TRBV7-3 with TRBJ1-4; D might be TRBD1 (6 bases). The CDR3 totals 12 residues. The V end was cut by 5 bases, the J end by 8 bases, with 9 bases between. CDR1 is SGHTA, CDR2 FQGTGA, per germline. Here the CDR3 reads CASSHRVEKLFF. The CDR3 DNA reads TGTGCCAGCAGCCACAGGGTCGAAAAACTGTTTTTT.